The 30 T cell receptor beta chains given below trace back to one sample, sequenced in a study of PD-L1 blockade in urothelial cancer. Sequencing was performed with immunoSEQ multiplex PCR; in TCRdb, only in-frame clones are kept and a portion is missing. The table has fewer than 75,000 clones, around 90% seen once; the top ten hold more than 3.5%. Time point indicated: pretreatment peripheral blood. The sequencing here drew on PBMCs, taken around atezolizumab (anti-PD-L1) treatment. The receptors derive from a man between 65 and 79 years old with urothelial cancer.

CDR3: CASGDRRDRFYNEQFF. For the CDR3, the DNA is TGTGCCAGCGGGGACCGCCGGGACAGATTCTACAATGAGCAGTTCTTC. The chain combines TRBV2 with TRBJ2-1; TRBD1 aligns across 7 bases. Germline CDR1 reads SNHLY; CDR2 reads FYNNEI. The CDR3 loop spans 16 amino acids. The V and J ends lost 8 bases and 3 bases, in that order; junction bases with no gene match: 13.

This sequence joins TRBV18 and TRBJ1-1; the D gene is possibly TRBD1 (6 bases). The CDR3 covers 15 residues. Germline V gene data show CDR1 as KGHSH and CDR2 as LQKENI. The germline V and J ends were trimmed by 0 bases and 4 bases, with 12 bases remaining between them. CDR3 nucleotides: TGTGCCAGCTCACCACCGCAGGGGCAGGGCACTGAAGCTTTCTTT. It codes for CASSPPQGQGTEAFF.

This clone is a singleton in its sample. The CDR3 nucleotides are TGTGCCAGTAGTATATCCGGGACACAAGAGACCCAGTACTTC. This gives the protein CASSISGTQETQYF. The chain couples TRBV19 to TRBJ2-5, with a weak D call TRBD1 (6 bases). Trimming removed 2 bases from V and 2 bases from J, with 9 bases in between. This CDR3 contains 14 residues. CDR1 is LNHDA and CDR2 is SQIVND in the germline V gene (reference sequence).

The rearrangement joins TRBV5-1 to TRBJ2-1; maybe TRBD2 (6 bases). Between the trimmed V and J ends, which lost 4 bases and 1 base, there was a span of 12 bases. CDR1 is SGHRS, CDR2 YFSETQ, per germline. The CDR3 sequence is 15 residues long. CDR3 in DNA: TGCGCCAGCAGCCTGGGGACTCCTTCCTACAATGAGCAGTTCTTC. Protein product: CASSLGTPSYNEQFF. The full variable domain, in which reference TRBV5-1 and TRBJ2-1 provide the parts outside the CDR3, is KAGVTQTPRYLIKTRGQQVTLSCSPISGHRSVSWYQQTPGQGLQFLFEYFSETQRNKGNFPGRFSGRQFSNSRSEMNVSTLELGDSALYLCASSLGTPSYNEQFFGPGTRLTVL.

The V gene is TRBV19, the J gene TRBJ2-1; no firm D call. Trimming pared 8 bases from V and 3 bases from J, leaving 8 bases between. This CDR3 is 12 amino acids long. Germline V CDR1 and CDR2: LNHDA, SQIVND (reference sequence). In nucleotides, the CDR3 is TGTGCCAGTTCCCAGAACTACAATGAGCAGTTCTTC. This translates into CASSQNYNEQFF.

This chain uses TRBV27 with TRBJ2-1; 12 nucleotides align to TRBD2. The CDR3 runs 17 residues. V dropped 4 bases and J dropped 2; count of bases not matched to a gene: 6. CDR1 and CDR2 from the germline V gene are MNHEY and SMNVEV (reference sequence). CDR3 nucleotides: TGTGCCAGCAGTTCCCGACTAGCGGGAGTGACCTACAATGAGCAGTTCTTC. Protein sequence: CASSSRLAGVTYNEQFF.

The chain joins TRBV7-3 to TRBJ2-2; 7 bases agree with TRBD2. The CDR3 covers 15 residues. Per germline, CDR1 SGHTA and CDR2 FQGTGA. With 8 bases clipped from V and 1 base from J, the junction kept 7 bases outside the gene matches. Here the CDR3 DNA reads TGTGCCAGCGGGAGGGCGGGGATGAACACCGGGGAGCTGTTTTTT. Translated, it gives CASGRAGMNTGELFF.

V usage is TRBV5-6 and J usage is TRBJ1-2; weak D call: TRBD1 (6 bases). Germline-derived CDR1 and CDR2 are SGHDT and YYEEEE. V lost 1 base to trimming and J lost 5 bases, with 9 bases between them. The length of the CDR3 is 13 residues. CDR3 DNA: TGTGCCAGCAGCTTGAGGGGGAGTTATGGCTACACCTTC. This gives the protein CASSLRGSYGYTF.

The rearrangement uses TRBV5-1 and TRBJ1-4, with 8 nucleotides matching TRBD1. Germline-derived CDR1 and CDR2 are SGHRS and YFSETQ. CDR3 length: 15 residues. V was clipped by 4 bases and J by 8 bases; unmatched bases: 10. CDR3 sequence (DNA): TGCGCCAGCAGCCCCCGGACAGGGAGCGGAGAAAAACTGTTTTTT. It yields the protein CASSPRTGSGEKLFF.

The CDR3: CASSPTENYGYTF. The CDR3, as DNA: TGCGCCAGCAGCCCTACAGAGAACTATGGCTACACCTTC. The chain is built from TRBV5-1 and TRBJ1-2; no clear D gene. V lost 4 bases, J lost 2 bases, and 9 bases lay in between. The V gene's germline CDR1 is SGHRS and CDR2 YFSETQ. The CDR3 is 13 amino acids.

This chain joins TRBV28 and TRBJ2-7, with 16 bases that match TRBD2. The length of the CDR3 is 18 residues. CDR1 MDHEN and CDR2 SYDVKM come from the germline V gene. Trimming removed 11 bases from V and 2 bases from J; junction bases left unmatched: 15. The CDR3 sequence is CAVDRGTSGRAGTYEQYF. The CDR3 DNA reads as TGTGCCGTGGACAGGGGGACTAGCGGGAGGGCCGGGACCTACGAGCAGTACTTC.

V and J are TRBV11-2 and TRBJ2-2; tentatively, D is TRBD2 (6 bases). The CDR3 has 16 residues. CDR1 and CDR2 (germline): SGHAT, FQNNGV. The germline V and J ends were trimmed by 1 base and 6 bases, with 15 bases remaining between them. The CDR3 reads CASSLGLRREPGELFF. CDR3 DNA: TGTGCCAGCAGCTTAGGACTCAGACGGGAGCCCGGGGAGCTGTTTTTT. The variable domain in full, with the rest retrieved from reference TRBV11-2 and TRBJ2-2, is EAGVAQSPRYKIIEKRQSVAFWCNPISGHATLYWYQQILGQGPKLLIQFQNNGVVDDSQLPKDRFSAERLKGVDSTLKIQPAKLEDSAVYLCASSLGLRREPGELFFGEGSRLTVL.

The chain carries TRBV12-2 and TRBJ2-7; TRBD2, the table's D call, lacks a check against the DNA. TRBV12-2 is an annotated pseudogene. The CDR3 sequence is 19 residues long. CDR3 sequence: CASRLARTSGFTLTYEQYF. DNA for the CDR3: TGTGCAAGTCGCTTAGCCCGGACTAGCGGGTTCACCCTCACCTACGAGCAGTACTTC.

This clone appeared once. The chain uses TRBV27 and TRBJ2-1; no definite D call. This CDR3 spans 11 amino acids. CDR1 MNHEY and CDR2 SMNVEV come from the germline V gene (reference sequence). Between the trimmed V and J ends, which lost 1 base and 9 bases, there was a span of 4 bases. CDR3 loop: CASSLFGEQFF. CDR3 nucleotides: TGTGCCAGCAGTTTATTCGGTGAGCAGTTCTTC.

This chain joins TRBV21-1 and TRBJ2-7; the table calls TRBD1, which could not be checked here. TRBV21-1 is recorded as a pseudogene. This CDR3 has 20 amino acids. The CDR3 nucleotides are TGTGCCAGCAGCAATAAAAGGCTTATCACCTGGACAGGGCCTCCTTACGAGCAGTACTTC. Translation gives CASSNKRLITWTGPPYEQYF.

The rearrangement joins TRBV6-1 to TRBJ2-2; D may be TRBD2 (6 bases). Germline CDR1 and CDR2: MNHNS and SASEGT. Trimming removed 2 bases at V and 3 bases at J, with 19 bases between. This CDR3 contains 18 residues. This chain's CDR3 is CASSELNGGRRDTGELFF. CDR3 DNA: TGTGCCAGCAGTGAATTGAATGGAGGGAGGAGGGACACCGGGGAGCTGTTTTTT.

This clone was counted a few times. This sequence joins TRBV28 and TRBJ2-1, with 11 bases identical to TRBD2. Germline V gene lookup returns CDR1 MDHEN and CDR2 SYDVKM. The V segment lost 4 bases and the J segment 1 base; nucleotides outside the gene matches: 15. This CDR3 comprises 20 residues. CDR3 residues: CASSYLGLADGRGSYNEQFF. The CDR3 DNA is TGTGCCAGCAGTTACTTGGGACTAGCGGATGGGAGAGGGTCCTACAATGAGCAGTTCTTC.

The chain has TRBV15 and TRBJ2-1; 9 positions match TRBD2. The CDR3 has 15 residues. CDR1 and CDR2 (germline): LNHNV, YYDKDF (reference sequence). The J segment lost 10 bases and the V segment lost 6 bases, leaving 13 bases of the junction unmatched. The CDR3: CATSRASGDLGEQFF. In DNA form, the CDR3 reads TGTGCCACCAGTCGGGCTAGCGGGGACTTGGGGGAGCAGTTCTTC.

The chain links TRBV5-1 to TRBJ2-7; D is possibly TRBD2 (5 bases). CDR1 and CDR2 from the germline V gene are SGHRS and YFSETQ. The CDR3 is made up of 16 amino acids. V lost 0 bases, J lost 1 base, and 14 bases lay in between. In nucleotides, the CDR3 is TGCGCCAGCAGCTTGGTGGTCGGGATCCAATCCTACGAGCAGTACTTC. Its protein is CASSLVVGIQSYEQYF.

The chain joins TRBV19 to TRBJ2-2, with D unclear. This CDR3 is 15 amino acids long. Germline V gene lookup returns CDR1 LNHDA and CDR2 SQIVND (reference sequence). V gave up 4 bases and J gave up 2 bases, with 11 bases separating them. The CDR3 protein is CASSTLRVNTGELFF. CDR3 sequence (DNA): TGTGCCAGTAGTACCCTCCGGGTTAACACCGGGGAGCTGTTTTTT.

The V and J genes are TRBV2 and TRBJ2-5, with D possibly matching TRBD2 (5 bases). Germline CDR1 reads SNHLY; CDR2 reads FYNNEI. Trimming took 5 bases from V and 5 from J, leaving 27 bases between them. The length of the CDR3 is 18 residues. CDR3 in amino acids: CASSPRAGLPSSGETQYF. CDR3 bases: TGTGCCAGCAGTCCACGGGCGGGTCTTCCCTCTTCGGGGGAGACCCAGTACTTC.

V gene TRBV9 combines with J gene TRBJ2-6; D perhaps matches TRBD2 (7 bases). The V end lost 2 bases, the J end lost 0 bases, and 15 bases lay between the germline ends. This CDR3 is 18 amino acids long. Germline V gene sequence: CDR1 SGDLS, CDR2 YYNGEE. CDR3 bases: TGTGCCAGCAGCGTTGGGGGGGGCCGTTACTCTGGGGCCAACGTCCTGACTTTC. Translation gives CASSVGGGRYSGANVLTF. The complete variable domain, with remaining parts taken from reference TRBV9 and TRBJ2-6, reads DSGVTQTPKHLITATGQRVTLRCSPRSGDLSVYWYQQSLDQGLQFLIQYYNGEERAKGNILERFSAQQFPDLHSELNLSSLELGDSALYFCASSVGGGRYSGANVLTFGAGSRLTVL.

The V call is TRBV28, the J call TRBJ1-1; D is unresolved. V dropped 3 bases and J dropped 11 bases, with 7 bases sitting between them. Germline V gene data show CDR1 as MDHEN and CDR2 as SYDVKM. The CDR3 has 10 residues. The CDR3 DNA is TGTGCCAGCAGTTTTGGGAGGGCTTTCTTT. The encoded protein is CASSFGRAFF.

This clone was detected only once. V is TRBV6-1 and J is TRBJ2-3; TRBD2 agrees at 10 bases. The CDR3 length is 15 residues. The V gene's germline CDR1 is MNHNS and CDR2 SASEGT. The V and J ends lost 11 bases and 1 base, in that order; junction bases with no gene match: 9. CDR3: CAVSSGRSGTDTQYF. CDR3 nucleotide sequence: TGTGCCGTCTCTAGCGGGAGATCTGGCACAGATACGCAGTATTTT.

The chain employs TRBV30 and TRBJ2-1, with 11 bases identical to TRBD2. V shed 0 bases and J 7 bases; nucleotides not matched to a gene: 5. The CDR3 consists of 15 residues. From germline, CDR1 is GTSNPN and CDR2 SVGIG (reference sequence). The chain's CDR3 is CAWSVGTSGWNEQFF. CDR3 nucleotide sequence: TGTGCCTGGAGTGTTGGGACTAGCGGCTGGAATGAGCAGTTCTTC.

This chain joins TRBV5-1 and TRBJ2-5; TRBD1 might be the D (5 bases). Germline assignment: CDR1 SGHRS and CDR2 YFSETQ. The V gene lost 0 bases and the J gene lost 0 bases, with 15 bases spanning the gap. CDR3 size: 17 residues. The CDR3 region is CASSLAPAGQYQETQYF. CDR3 in DNA: TGCGCCAGCAGCTTGGCGCCGGCAGGACAATACCAAGAGACCCAGTACTTC.

The chain joins TRBV11-3 to TRBJ2-1; D might be TRBD1 (5 bases). From germline, CDR1 is SGHNT and CDR2 YENEEA. V lost 5 bases and J lost 5, with 13 bases in between. This CDR3 region has 14 residues. The CDR3 is CASSLSRGNNEQFF. In DNA form, the CDR3 reads TGTGCCAGCAGCCTAAGTAGGGGCAACAATGAGCAGTTCTTC.

V and J are TRBV7-3 and TRBJ2-7; TRBD1 aligns across 9 bases. The junction had 10 bases not matched to a gene; V was cut back by 5 bases and J by 5 bases. The CDR3 consists of 15 residues. The germline gives CDR1 SGHTA, CDR2 FQGTGA. The CDR3 DNA is TGTGCCAGCAGCCCAACCCGGACAGGGGTTCACGAGCAGTACTTC. Translation: CASSPTRTGVHEQYF.

In this sample, this clone turned up a few times. The rearrangement joins TRBV28 to TRBJ1-5, with 8 bases fitting TRBD1. Germline V gives CDR1 MDHEN, CDR2 SYDVKM. J was trimmed by 7 bases and V by 6 bases; bases with no gene match: 2. The CDR3 spans 12 residues. The DNA of the CDR3 is TGTGCCAGCAGGACAGGGGTGCAGCCCCAGCATTTT. Protein: CASRTGVQPQHF.

The rearrangement joins TRBV14 to TRBJ2-4; D gene uncertain. In germline, CDR1 is SGHDN, CDR2 FVKESK. The germline V and J ends were trimmed by 3 bases and 6 bases, with 12 bases remaining between them. The CDR3 totals 14 residues. CDR3 sequence reads: CASSHRGLVNIQYF. CDR3 DNA: TGTGCCAGCAGCCACAGAGGCCTCGTAAACATTCAGTACTTC.